This T cell receptor (beta chain) was recorded in a study of T cell responses to AZD1222 COVID-19 vaccine. Study summary: Recipients boosted at about 4 weeks or about 12 weeks are pooled. Findings and caveats of the study: Regions 160-218 and 743-854 held dominance among vaccine-associated CD4 TCRs, which spanned spike. Nearly half of unique spike-specific TCRs reportedly avoided B.1.351 and B.1.1.7 mutated regions. Most donors were white British and more were female, and clonal diversity was possibly underestimated.

The CDR3 runs 14 residues. V was pared by 4 bases and J by 9 bases, with 6 bases of the junction left unmatched. The germline gives CDR1 SGDLS, CDR2 YYNGEE. The assay was immunoSEQ multiplex PCR, and TCRdb's table has in-frame clones only and misses some. The profile covers about 130,000 clones, with 88% appearing a single time and approximately 8% taken by the ten largest. Comment on this clone: The antigen is not known.

This sequence originates from an adult in good health. V is TRBV9 and J is TRBJ1-6; 8 bases match TRBD1. The source material was peripheral blood, sampled on day 0 of AZD1222 vaccination. CDR3 DNA sequence: TGTGCCAGCAGCCTGACAGGGGTGGGTTCACCCCTCCACTTT. This gives the protein CASSLTGVGSPLHF.